The next 8 T cell receptor beta chains were all read from a single sample in a study of cytomegalovirus exposure and HLA in healthy donors. Primers: 60 Vbeta forward and 13 Jbeta reverse. Clones were read by immunoSEQ multiplex PCR, and TCRdb kept only the in-frame ones, dropping some. The table has about 110,000 clones, over 60% seen once. Sequencing was done on a sample of PBMCs. The receptors stem from a woman between 35 and 50 years old in good health and CMV-seropositive.

V and J are TRBV7-2 and TRBJ2-6; 9 bases match TRBD2. In germline, CDR1 is SGHTA, CDR2 FQGNSA. The length of the CDR3 is 14 residues. Losses at the gene ends were 8 bases for V and 2 bases for J; bases not matched to a gene: 1. The CDR3, as DNA: TGTGCCAGCCGCGGGGGGGCTGGGGCCAACGTCCTGACTTTC. This translates into CASRGGAGANVLTF.

This clone came up a few times. The chain has TRBV2 and TRBJ2-1, with 11 nucleotides matching TRBD2. After removal of 5 bases from V and 3 bases from J, the junction contained 3 bases not matched to a gene. This CDR3 contains 15 residues. CDR1 SNHLY and CDR2 FYNNEI come from the germline V gene. CDR3 bases: TGTGCCAGCAGTCCTGGACTAGCGGGCTACAATGAGCAGTTCTTC. The encoded protein is CASSPGLAGYNEQFF.

The CDR3 nucleotides read TGTGCCAGCAGCCGGAGGGGGCTGGGTGGCTACACCTTC. It codes for CASSRRGLGGYTF. The rearrangement uses TRBV5-6 and TRBJ1-2; 7 bases match TRBD1. V lost 4 bases to trimming and J lost 7 bases; unmatched junction nucleotides: 7. The CDR3 length is 13 residues. CDR1 SGHDT and CDR2 YYEEEE come from the germline V gene.

The chain employs TRBV18 and TRBJ2-3; D is uncertain. Germline CDR1 is KGHSH and CDR2 is LQKENI. Trimming took off 3 bases at V and 4 bases at J, with 11 bases between the two ends. The CDR3 has 14 residues. Here the CDR3 reads CASSPARSADTQYF. The CDR3 nucleotides read TGTGCCAGCTCACCGGCCCGGAGCGCAGATACGCAGTATTTT.

J is TRBJ1-2 and V is TRBV5-1, with a possible D match to TRBD1 (6 bases). The CDR3 has 15 amino acids. Germline V lookup: CDR1 SGHRS, CDR2 YFSETQ. V lost 7 bases, J lost 4 bases, and 20 bases lay in between. CDR3 in amino acids: CASWGGSGAAYGYTF. CDR3 nucleotides: TGCGCCAGCTGGGGCGGGTCAGGGGCAGCCTATGGCTACACCTTC.

As to this clone: This same CDR3 is encoded by further DNA sequences in the sample. CDR3 nucleotide sequence: TGTGCCAGCAGCTCAGGACAGGGATATGGCTACACCTTC. It translates to CASSSGQGYGYTF. This chain links TRBV7-9 with TRBJ1-2, with 8 bases that match TRBD1. Germline loops: CDR1 SEHNR, CDR2 FQNEAQ (reference sequence). V lost 4 bases, J lost 5 bases, and 3 bases stayed unmatched. CDR3 length: 13 residues.

This clone was detected a few times. J is TRBJ1-3 and V is TRBV2; D ambiguous. This CDR3 is 15 amino acids long. Germline CDR1 is SNHLY and CDR2 is FYNNEI. The V gene lost 7 bases and the J gene lost 2 bases, with 15 bases spanning the gap. CDR3 protein: CASTGSPTTGNTIYF. CDR3 DNA sequence: TGTGCCAGCACTGGAAGTCCGACAACTGGAAACACCATATATTTT.

The rearrangement joins TRBV1 to TRBJ2-3; TRBD1 reflects the table's D call only, with no check against the DNA. TRBV1 represents a pseudogene. CDR3 length: 11 amino acids. CDR3 nucleotide sequence: TGCACCAGCAAGGGGCAAGATACGCAGTATTTT. This encodes CTSKGQDTQYF.